What follows is one T cell receptor (beta chain) and its context. Its antigen is still unknown. The V end lost 3 bases, the J end lost 8 bases, and 9 bases lay between the germline ends. The CDR3 covers 12 residues. The V gene's germline CDR1 is ENHRY and CDR2 SYGVKD. This sample was included in a study of T cell responses to AZD1222 COVID-19 vaccine. Study-level points and caveats: Only a handful of AZD1222 recipients, six or seven in all, had baseline seropositivity. Clonal diversity was possibly underestimated; the donors were predominantly white British and more often female. Without day 14 samples, only post-peak T cell repertoires were studied.

Measured with immunoSEQ multiplex PCR; TCRdb has only the in-frame clones, and not every one. This sample has around 130,000 clones, with around 85% found just once. The origin of this receptor is an adult in good health. V and J are TRBV10-3 and TRBJ2-3; TRBD1 or TRBD2 may be the D gene (5 bases each). The sample in question was peripheral blood, obtained on day 0 of AZD1222 vaccination. CDR3 DNA: TGTGCCATCAGTGACGGGGACGTTACGCAGTATTTT. It codes for CAISDGDVTQYF.